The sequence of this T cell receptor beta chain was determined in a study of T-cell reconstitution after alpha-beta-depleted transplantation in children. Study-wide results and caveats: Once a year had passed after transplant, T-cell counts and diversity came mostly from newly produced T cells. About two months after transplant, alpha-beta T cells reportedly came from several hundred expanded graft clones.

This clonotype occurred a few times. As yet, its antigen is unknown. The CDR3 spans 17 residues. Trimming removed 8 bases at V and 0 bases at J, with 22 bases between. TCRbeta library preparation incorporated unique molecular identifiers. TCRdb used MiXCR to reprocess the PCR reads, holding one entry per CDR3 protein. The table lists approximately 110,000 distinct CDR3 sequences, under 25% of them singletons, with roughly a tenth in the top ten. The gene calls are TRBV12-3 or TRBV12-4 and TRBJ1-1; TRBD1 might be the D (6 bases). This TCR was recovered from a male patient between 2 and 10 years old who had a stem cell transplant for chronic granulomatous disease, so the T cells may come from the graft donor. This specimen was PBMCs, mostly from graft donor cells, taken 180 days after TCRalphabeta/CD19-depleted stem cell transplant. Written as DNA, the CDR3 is TGTGCCAGCTGCCGGGGGGGGACATCTCTTATGAACACTGAAGCTTTCTTT. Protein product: CASCRGGTSLMNTEAFF.